The 16 T cell receptor beta chains listed next were all sequenced from one sample in a study of CD8+ T cells in alopecia areata. TCR sequencing used cDNA made by reverse transcription of extracted RNA. Using immunoSEQ multiplex PCR, the repertoire was profiled, and TCRdb retains in-frame clones only, with some absent. The sample holds 160,000 or so clones; 67% are singletons and the top ten take roughly an eighth. The starting material was CD8+ T cells sorted from blood, obtained at week 0. The receptors were gathered from a human donor with alopecia areata.

This clone was seen only a few times. The chain carries TRBV7-9 and TRBJ1-2; unclear D gene. This CDR3 is built from 14 residues. V lost 1 base and J 1 base, leaving 7 bases between the germline ends. In germline, CDR1 is SEHNR, CDR2 FQNEAQ (reference sequence). DNA of the CDR3: TGTGCCAGCAGCTTAGAGGGAAATAACTATGGCTACACCTTC. Translation gives CASSLEGNNYGYTF.

The V and J genes are TRBV7-9 and TRBJ2-7; 9 bases are a match to TRBD1. The V segment lost 5 bases and the J segment 4 bases; nucleotides outside the gene matches: 6. This CDR3 is built from 14 residues. From germline, CDR1 is SEHNR and CDR2 FQNEAQ (reference sequence). Here the CDR3 DNA reads TGTGCCAGCAGCAAACAGGGGGCCAGGTACGAGCAGTACTTC. Translating gives CASSKQGARYEQYF. Full variable domain (rest looked up from reference TRBV7-9 and TRBJ2-7): DTGVSQNPRHKITKRGQNVTFRCDPISEHNRLYWYRQTLGQGPEFLTYFQNEAQLEKSRLLSDRFSAERPKGSFSTLEIQRTEQGDSAMYLCASSKQGARYEQYFGPGTRLTVT.

The chain has TRBV2 and TRBJ1-4; 7 bases fit TRBD1. V was clipped by 0 bases and J by 8 bases; unmatched bases: 9. The CDR3 totals 16 residues. Germline V gives CDR1 SNHLY, CDR2 FYNNEI. CDR3 region: CASSEALEGAQEKLFF. CDR3 coding DNA: TGTGCCAGCAGTGAAGCTCTCGAGGGGGCGCAGGAAAAACTGTTTTTT.

As regards this clone: The sample contains more than one DNA sequence encoding this CDR3. The V and J genes are TRBV6-5 and TRBJ1-5, with no clear D. CDR1 is MNHEY, CDR2 SVGAGI, per germline. CDR3 length equals 14 residues. Trimming removed 0 bases at V and 0 bases at J, with 3 bases between. DNA for the CDR3: TGTGCCAGCAGTTACTCTAGTAGCAATCAGCCCCAGCATTTT. Its protein is CASSYSSSNQPQHF.

This clone has at least ten counts. The genes are TRBV19 and TRBJ2-1; 12 positions match TRBD2. The CDR3 is 16 amino acids. Germline CDR1 and CDR2: LNHDA and SQIVND (reference sequence). Trimming at V came to 5 bases and at J to 9 bases, leaving 11 bases not matched to a gene. DNA for the CDR3: TGTGCCAGTAGTGAGCCTAGCGGGGGGGCCCCTTCTGAGCAGTTCTTC. Protein product: CASSEPSGGAPSEQFF.

The chain is built from TRBV5-6 and TRBJ2-7; 8 bases match TRBD1. V shed 5 bases and J 0 bases; nucleotides not matched to a gene: 4. Germline lookup yields CDR1 SGHDT and CDR2 YYEEEE. CDR3 length equals 14 residues. CDR3 nucleotide sequence: TGTGCCAGCAGACAGGGGGAGAGCTCCTACGAGCAGTACTTC. As protein: CASRQGESSYEQYF.

The gene calls are TRBV7-8 and TRBJ2-5, with TRBD1 matching 8 bases. Germline V gives CDR1 SGHVS, CDR2 FQNEAQ. The J segment lost 5 bases and the V segment lost 0 bases, leaving 5 bases of the junction unmatched. CDR3 length equals 15 residues. The CDR3 region is CASSLAGQGDETQYF. The CDR3 coding sequence is TGTGCCAGCAGCTTAGCAGGACAGGGCGACGAGACCCAGTACTTC.

The chain combines TRBV29-1 with TRBJ2-7, with 7 bases aligning to TRBD2. Trimming at V came to 3 bases and at J to 5 bases, leaving 7 bases not matched to a gene. Germline lookup yields CDR1 SQVTM and CDR2 ANQGSEA. The length of the CDR3 is 13 residues. The CDR3 bases are TGCAGCGTTGAGGGAGGGGAAATTGACGAGCAGTACTTC. This encodes CSVEGGEIDEQYF.

The sample holds many counts of this clone. CDR3 protein: CASSFDGTGGGYTF. In DNA form, the CDR3 reads TGTGCCAGCAGCTTCGACGGGACAGGGGGCGGCTACACCTTC. The chain combines TRBV7-8 with TRBJ1-2; 12 nucleotides agree with TRBD1. The CDR3 covers 14 residues. Germline V CDR1 and CDR2: SGHVS, FQNEAQ. Trimming cost V 3 bases and J 8 bases; bases outside gene matches: 4.

The chain carries TRBV5-1 and TRBJ1-4; 8 bases are a match to TRBD1. Germline CDR1 reads SGHRS; CDR2 reads YFSETQ. This CDR3 comprises 15 residues. With 0 bases clipped from V and 5 bases from J, the junction kept 3 bases outside the gene matches. The CDR3 sequence: CASSLARGPNEKLFF. The CDR3 coding sequence is TGCGCCAGCAGCTTGGCCAGGGGGCCGAATGAAAAACTGTTTTTT. Drawing the rest from reference TRBV5-1 and TRBJ1-4, the complete variable domain is KAGVTQTPRYLIKTRGQQVTLSCSPISGHRSVSWYQQTPGQGLQFLFEYFSETQRNKGNFPGRFSGRQFSNSRSEMNVSTLELGDSALYLCASSLARGPNEKLFFGSGTQLSVL.

The chain links TRBV6-6 to TRBJ1-2, with TRBD1 as a possible D gene (5 bases). This CDR3 has 16 residues. V lost 2 bases to trimming and J lost 3 bases, with 16 bases between them. The germline CDR1 and CDR2 sequences are MNHNY and SVGAGI (reference sequence). The CDR3 reads CASSYPQGAGYYGYTF. The CDR3 DNA reads as TGTGCCAGCAGTTACCCCCAAGGGGCTGGTTACTATGGCTACACCTTC.

The chain couples TRBV27 to TRBJ1-5; possibly TRBD1 for D (5 bases). CDR1 and CDR2 (germline): MNHEY, SMNVEV (reference sequence). The germline V and J ends were trimmed by 4 bases and 10 bases, with 11 bases remaining between them. CDR3 length: 12 amino acids. CDR3 nucleotide sequence: TGTGCCAGCAGTTCCACAAGGGGACCCCAGCATTTT. Translated: CASSSTRGPQHF.

With regard to this clone: The identical CDR3 is also encoded by other nucleotide sequences in the sample. J is TRBJ1-4 and V is TRBV29-1; D remains unclear. The CDR3 runs 11 residues. Germline CDR1 is SQVTM and CDR2 is ANQGSEA. Trimming took off 4 bases at V and 4 bases at J, with 4 bases between the two ends. The CDR3 region has the DNA TGCAGCGTTGGCCTTAATGAAAAACTGTTTTTT. It specifies CSVGLNEKLFF.

This rearrangement joins TRBV5-1 to TRBJ2-3; weak D call: TRBD2 (5 bases). The CDR3 totals 13 residues. The germline CDR1 and CDR2 sequences are SGHRS and YFSETQ. V was cut by 0 bases and J by 4 bases, with 6 bases left in between. CDR3: CASSLVRADTQYF. As DNA, the CDR3 is TGCGCCAGCAGCTTGGTGAGGGCAGATACGCAGTATTTT.

V and J are TRBV4-1 and TRBJ1-3; D is possibly TRBD1 (5 bases). The V end was cut by 2 bases, the J end by 3 bases, with 11 bases between. Germline V gene sequence: CDR1 MGHRA, CDR2 YSYEKL. The CDR3 extends over 15 amino acids. CDR3 sequence: CASSQPGTFGNTIYF. CDR3 nucleotide sequence: TGCGCCAGCAGCCAACCCGGGACTTTTGGAAACACCATATATTTT.

This clone was seen at least ten times. CDR3 sequence: CASTLGFVRYGYTF. CDR3 nucleotides: TGTGCCAGCACCTTAGGGTTCGTTCGGTATGGCTACACCTTC. V gene TRBV28 combines with J gene TRBJ1-2, with no clear D. V gave up 7 bases and J gave up 5 bases, with 17 bases separating them. The CDR3 has 14 residues. CDR1 and CDR2 (germline): MDHEN, SYDVKM.